The 27 T cell receptor beta chains given below trace back to one sample, sequenced in a study of cytotoxic CD8 clonotypes in ibrutinib-treated CLL. Repertoires were generated with immunoSEQ multiplex PCR, while TCRdb's copy carries only in-frame clones and drops some. In the table there are fewer than 400,000 clones, roughly 71% of which are singletons. The starting material was PBMCs, obtained after 36 months of ibrutinib treatment. The source is a human donor with chronic lymphocytic leukemia.

The CDR3 DNA reads as TGTGCCATCAGTGGGGTCGAGCGGGATACGCAGTATTTT. Translation: CAISGVERDTQYF. The rearrangement links TRBV10-3 to TRBJ2-3, with D possibly matching TRBD2 (5 bases). Germline lookup yields CDR1 ENHRY and CDR2 SYGVKD. Trimming took 4 bases from V and 6 from J, leaving 11 bases between them. The CDR3 contains 13 residues.

This chain connects TRBV5-5 to TRBJ2-1, with 8 bases identical to TRBD2. The CDR3 has 15 residues. J was trimmed by 3 bases and V by 2 bases; bases with no gene match: 4. Germline V gene lookup returns CDR1 SGHKS and CDR2 YYEKEE (reference sequence). The CDR3 DNA reads as TGTGCCAGCAGCTTAGCGGGGGTACGCTACAATGAGCAGTTCTTC. This encodes CASSLAGVRYNEQFF. Full variable domain (outside the CDR3, taken from reference TRBV5-5 and TRBJ2-1): DAGVTQSPTHLIKTRGQQVTLRCSPISGHKSVSWYQQVLGQGPQFIFQYYEKEERGRGNFPDRFSARQFPNYSSELNVNALLLGDSALYLCASSLAGVRYNEQFFGPGTRLTVL.

This chain connects TRBV10-2 to TRBJ2-3; 13 bases line up with TRBD2. The junction had 6 bases not matched to a gene; V was cut back by 4 bases and J by 2 bases. This CDR3 is built from 17 residues. CDR1 and CDR2 from the germline V gene are WSHSY and SAAADI. The CDR3 here is CASSVGGLAGPTDTQYF. CDR3 coding DNA: TGCGCCAGCAGTGTTGGGGGACTAGCGGGACCCACAGATACGCAGTATTTT.

The chain joins TRBV5-4 to TRBJ2-5; either TRBD1 or TRBD2 may fit D (5 bases each). The germline V gene encodes CDR1 SGHNT and CDR2 YYREEE (reference sequence). The CDR3 loop spans 14 amino acids. V was trimmed by 4 bases and J by 3 bases, leaving 13 bases between them. CDR3 region: CASSLTGTKETQYF. DNA of the CDR3: TGTGCCAGCAGCCTAACCGGGACCAAAGAGACCCAGTACTTC. Full variable domain (outside the CDR3, taken from reference TRBV5-4 and TRBJ2-5): ETGVTQSPTHLIKTRGQQVTLRCSSQSGHNTVSWYQQALGQGPQFIFQYYREEENGRGNFPPRFSGLQFPNYSSELNVNALELDDSALYLCASSLTGTKETQYFGPGTRLLVL.

This chain links TRBV7-8 with TRBJ2-5; D is possibly TRBD2 (5 bases). The CDR3 length is 17 residues. Per the germline V gene, CDR1 is SGHVS and CDR2 is FQNEAQ. V gave up 4 bases and J gave up 1 base, with 19 bases separating them. The CDR3 bases are TGTGCCAGCAGCTCCGGCACTAGTCTGGTCTTCCAAGAGACCCAGTACTTC. This codes for CASSSGTSLVFQETQYF.

V is TRBV11-2 and J is TRBJ1-1; D possibly corresponds to TRBD1 (5 bases). Trimming shortened V by 5 bases and J by 1 base, and 17 bases separated the two germline ends. The CDR3 spans 16 residues. Germline V gene lookup returns CDR1 SGHAT and CDR2 FQNNGV. CDR3 bases: TGTGCCAGCAGCACCACCCCCAGGGTTTCGAACACTGAAGCTTTCTTT. The encoded protein is CASSTTPRVSNTEAFF.

This rearrangement joins TRBV27 to TRBJ2-7, with TRBD2 matching over 7 bases. The ends lost 3 bases at V and 2 bases at J; junction bases unmatched: 4. This CDR3 spans 14 amino acids. Germline CDR1 is MNHEY and CDR2 is SMNVEV (reference sequence). The CDR3, as DNA: TGTGCCAGCAGTTTGGGTCTAGCGGCCTACGAGCAGTACTTC. It translates to CASSLGLAAYEQYF.

The chain links TRBV15 to TRBJ1-2; TRBD1 is a possible D gene (5 bases). Looked up from germline, CDR1 is LNHNV and CDR2 is YYDKDF (reference sequence). Trimming removed 1 base at V and 3 bases at J, with 15 bases between. This CDR3 region has 16 residues. CDR3 coding DNA: TGTGCCACCAGCAGAGGCTCCCGACAGTCCTACTATGGCTACACCTTC. Its protein is CATSRGSRQSYYGYTF. The complete variable domain, with remaining parts taken from reference TRBV15 and TRBJ1-2, reads DAMVIQNPRYQVTQFGKPVTLSCSQTLNHNVMYWYQQKSSQAPKLLFHYYDKDFNNEADTPDNFQSRRPNTSFCFLDIRSPGLGDTAMYLCATSRGSRQSYYGYTFGSGTRLTVV.

Concerning this clone: Different DNA sequences within this sample yield the same CDR3. The V call is TRBV29-1, the J call TRBJ1-1; D gene unclear. The CDR3 spans 13 residues. The germline V gene encodes CDR1 SQVTM and CDR2 ANQGSEA. Trimming stripped 4 bases from V and 0 bases from J, with 9 bases between. The CDR3 sequence: CSVVRRLNTEAFF. The CDR3 coding sequence is TGCAGCGTTGTAAGACGGTTGAACACTGAAGCTTTCTTT.

The rearrangement uses TRBV23-1 and TRBJ2-7, with unresolved D. TRBV23-1 is noted as an ORF with a role that remains uncertain. This CDR3 comprises 15 residues. The V and J ends lost 0 bases and 2 bases respectively, with 11 bases between them. The CDR3 spells CASSQSGQLPYEQYF. The CDR3 DNA reads as TGCGCCAGCAGTCAATCAGGCCAGCTCCCCTACGAGCAGTACTTC.

The CDR3 loop is CASSLFRGIYETQYF. The CDR3 DNA is TGTGCCAGCAGCTTATTCCGGGGTATTTACGAGACCCAGTACTTC. The chain joins TRBV7-2 to TRBJ2-5; D perhaps matches TRBD2 (5 bases). V was pared by 2 bases and J by 5 bases, with 15 bases between. Germline CDR1 and CDR2: SGHTA and FQGNSA. CDR3 size: 15 residues. Full variable domain (rest looked up from reference TRBV7-2 and TRBJ2-5): GAGVSQSPSNKVTEKGKDVELRCDPISGHTALYWYRQSLGQGLEFLIYFQGNSAPDKSGLPSDRFSAERTGGSVSTLTIQRTQQEDSAVYLCASSLFRGIYETQYFGPGTRLLVL.

The chain employs TRBV18 and TRBJ1-2; D is perhaps TRBD1 (5 bases). V shed 2 bases and J shed 1 base, with 14 bases lying between them. The CDR3 is 16 amino acids. Looked up from germline, CDR1 is KGHSH and CDR2 is LQKENI. The CDR3 is CASSPYRGEDNYGYTF. CDR3 DNA: TGTGCCAGCTCACCATACCGGGGGGAGGATAACTATGGCTACACCTTC.

The V and J genes are TRBV7-6 and TRBJ2-1; D possibly corresponds to TRBD1 (6 bases). Trimming took 5 bases from V and 8 from J, leaving 16 bases between them. The CDR3 spans 14 residues. The germline CDR1 and CDR2 sequences are SGHVS and FNYEAQ. For the CDR3, the DNA is TGTGCCAGCAGCCAAGCCCTACAGGGCTATGAGCAGTTCTTC. Protein sequence: CASSQALQGYEQFF. Based on the CDR3 plus reference TRBV7-6 and TRBJ2-1, the full variable domain is GAGVSQSPRYKVTKRGQDVALRCDPISGHVSLYWYRQALGQGPEFLTYFNYEAQQDKSGLPNDRFSAERPEGSISTLTIQRTEQRDSAMYRCASSQALQGYEQFFGPGTRLTVL.

The chain links TRBV6-5 to TRBJ2-3; perhaps D is TRBD1 or TRBD2 (5 bases each). Trimming removed 2 bases from V and 0 bases from J, with 12 bases in between. The CDR3 length is 16 residues. Germline CDR1 is MNHEY and CDR2 is SVGAGI. The CDR3 nucleotides are TGTGCCAGCAGTTACAGGTGGGGCGGGAGCACAGATACGCAGTATTTT. As protein: CASSYRWGGSTDTQYF.

The chain combines TRBV27 with TRBJ2-7; 7 bases align to TRBD1. CDR1 and CDR2 (germline): MNHEY, SMNVEV (reference sequence). Losses at the gene ends were 0 bases for V and 5 bases for J; bases not matched to a gene: 1. CDR3 length: 13 residues. In nucleotides, the CDR3 is TGTGCCAGCAGTTTATCAGGGGGCCACGAGCAGTACTTC. It is translated as CASSLSGGHEQYF.

CDR3: CASSLLPSGTGEQFF. CDR3 coding DNA: TGTGCCAGCAGCTTGCTGCCTAGCGGGACGGGTGAGCAGTTCTTC. This chain links TRBV7-3 with TRBJ2-1; the match to TRBD2 covers 9 bases. Germline lookup yields CDR1 SGHTA and CDR2 FQGTGA. This CDR3 spans 15 amino acids. Trimming cost V 3 bases and J 9 bases; bases outside gene matches: 9.

V gene TRBV7-2 combines with J gene TRBJ1-2; weak D call: TRBD1 (5 bases). The V end lost 2 bases, the J end lost 5 bases, and 27 bases lay between the germline ends. The CDR3 consists of 19 residues. The germline CDR1 and CDR2 sequences are SGHTA and FQGNSA. DNA for the CDR3: TGTGCCAGCAGCTTACTCGCCCGGGACGGCCACGCGGAAGTATATGGCTACACCTTC. Its translation: CASSLLARDGHAEVYGYTF.

The CDR3 is CASSSSGGSSYEQYF. CDR3 DNA sequence: TGTGCCAGCAGCTCCAGCGGGGGGAGCTCCTACGAGCAGTACTTC. V usage is TRBV7-2 and J usage is TRBJ2-7, with 9 bases lining up with TRBD2. CDR3 size: 15 residues. The J segment lost 0 bases and the V segment lost 4 bases, leaving 4 bases of the junction unmatched. Germline lookup yields CDR1 SGHTA and CDR2 FQGNSA.

The genes are TRBV2 and TRBJ1-6; TRBD1 aligns across 9 bases. Trimming removed 6 bases from V and 9 bases from J; junction bases left unmatched: 6. CDR1 and CDR2 (germline): SNHLY, FYNNEI. The CDR3 is 14 residues long. This chain's CDR3 is CASRGDRDGSPLHF. CDR3 nucleotide sequence: TGTGCCAGCAGGGGGGACAGGGACGGTTCACCCCTCCACTTT.

The chain uses TRBV7-8 and TRBJ1-2, with 8 bases identical to TRBD1. Germline lookup yields CDR1 SGHVS and CDR2 FQNEAQ. The CDR3 runs to 15 residues. V gave up 1 base and J gave up 2 bases; unmatched junction bases: 3. This CDR3 reads CASSLGSGGNYGYTF. The DNA for the CDR3 is TGTGCCAGCAGCTTAGGGTCAGGGGGCAACTATGGCTACACCTTC.

CDR3 sequence: CASSLRDRGRAFF. CDR3 DNA sequence: TGTGCCAGCAGCCTACGGGACAGGGGTAGAGCTTTCTTT. The chain is built from TRBV13 and TRBJ1-1, with 10 bases that match TRBD1. The germline V gene has CDR1 PRHDT and CDR2 FYEKMQ (reference sequence). Germline trimming cut 5 bases from V and 10 bases from J; bases unmatched to any gene: 7. The CDR3 covers 13 residues.

The CDR3 DNA follows: TGTGCCAGCAGCCTCACAGGGCCCGGGATTGGCAATCAGCCCCAGCATTTT. This codes for CASSLTGPGIGNQPQHF. The genes are TRBV27 and TRBJ1-5, with TRBD1 as a possible D gene (6 bases). Germline V gene sequence: CDR1 MNHEY, CDR2 SMNVEV (reference sequence). CDR3 length: 17 amino acids. The germline V and J ends were trimmed by 6 bases and 2 bases, with 20 bases remaining between them.

The chain has TRBV19 and TRBJ2-4; no reliable D call. Trimming took off 1 base at V and 5 bases at J, with 12 bases between the two ends. The CDR3 totals 15 residues. Germline V CDR1 and CDR2: LNHDA, SQIVND (reference sequence). The CDR3 sequence is CASSIVGKAQNIQYF. CDR3 bases: TGTGCCAGTAGTATAGTCGGCAAGGCCCAAAACATTCAGTACTTC.

V is TRBV13 and J is TRBJ1-1; a possible D gene is TRBD1 (6 bases). Trimming stripped 2 bases from V and 3 bases from J, with 13 bases between. Per germline, CDR1 PRHDT and CDR2 FYEKMQ (reference sequence). This CDR3 has 15 residues. This CDR3 reads CASSLQGIWDTEAFF. Here the CDR3 DNA reads TGTGCCAGCAGCTTACAGGGGATTTGGGACACTGAAGCTTTCTTT.

The chain uses TRBV4-1 and TRBJ2-3; 10 bases are a match to TRBD2. CDR1 is MGHRA and CDR2 is YSYEKL in the germline V gene. The CDR3 totals 16 residues. V gave up 2 bases and J gave up 2 bases; unmatched junction bases: 4. The CDR3 reads CASSQTSGAYTDTQYF. The CDR3 DNA reads as TGCGCCAGCAGCCAAACTAGCGGGGCTTACACAGATACGCAGTATTTT.

On this clone: This sample includes further DNA sequences coding for the same CDR3. The gene calls are TRBV5-1 and TRBJ2-3; D possibly corresponds to TRBD2 (5 bases). This CDR3 contains 13 residues. Germline assignment: CDR1 SGHRS and CDR2 YFSETQ. Trimming stripped 3 bases from V and 0 bases from J, with 5 bases between. The CDR3 DNA is TGCGCCAGCAGCTGGACTAGCACAGATACGCAGTATTTT. Translated: CASSWTSTDTQYF. Looking up the rest from reference TRBV5-1 and TRBJ2-3 gives the full variable domain: KAGVTQTPRYLIKTRGQQVTLSCSPISGHRSVSWYQQTPGQGLQFLFEYFSETQRNKGNFPGRFSGRQFSNSRSEMNVSTLELGDSALYLCASSWTSTDTQYFGPGTRLTVL.

The J gene is TRBJ1-5, the V gene TRBV28, with 7 bases that match TRBD1. Germline assignment: CDR1 MDHEN and CDR2 SYDVKM. CDR3 size: 17 residues. With 3 bases clipped from V and 4 bases from J, the junction kept 12 bases outside the gene matches. The CDR3 coding sequence is TGTGCCAGCAGTTTCCCCAGGACAGGCCGCTTAAATCAGCCCCAGCATTTT. As protein: CASSFPRTGRLNQPQHF.